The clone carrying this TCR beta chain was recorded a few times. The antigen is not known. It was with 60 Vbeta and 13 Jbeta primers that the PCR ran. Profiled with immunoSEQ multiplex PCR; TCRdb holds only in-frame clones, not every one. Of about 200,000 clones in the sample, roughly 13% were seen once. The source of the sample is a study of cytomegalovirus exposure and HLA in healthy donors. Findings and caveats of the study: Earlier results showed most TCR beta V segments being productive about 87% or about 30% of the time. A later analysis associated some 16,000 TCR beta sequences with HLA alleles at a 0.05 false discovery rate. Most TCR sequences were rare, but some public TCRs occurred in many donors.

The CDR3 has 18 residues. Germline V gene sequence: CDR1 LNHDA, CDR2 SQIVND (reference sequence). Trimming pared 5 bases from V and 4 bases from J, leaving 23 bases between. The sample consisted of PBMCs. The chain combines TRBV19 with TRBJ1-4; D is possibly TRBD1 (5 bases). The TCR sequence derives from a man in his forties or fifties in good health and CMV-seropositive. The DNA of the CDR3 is TGTGCCAGTAGTTCGGGGACTCCGGGACGGCGAAATAATGAAAAACTGTTTTTT. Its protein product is CASSSGTPGRRNNEKLFF.